A selection of T cell receptor beta chains follows, all from one sample in a study of blood T cell repertoires in COVID-19. Sequencing used immunoSEQ multiplex PCR; TCRdb keeps in-frame clones, though not all of them. This sample has under 45,000 clones, with roughly 88% found just once. The sample was peripheral blood. The source of these receptors is a man aged 55 to 70 with active COVID-19. Each CDR3 is given with its conserved first and last residue. D genes are given only for firm matches. The size of a clone is reported for some rows only, either as once, few or many, or as a class for expanded clones.

length	V	size	D	J	DNA	CDR3
14	TRBV9	.	.	TRBJ1-5	TGTGCCAGCAGCGTGGGAGGGGCAGGTCAGCCCCAGCATTTT	CASSVGGAGQPQHF
14	TRBV29-1	.	.	TRBJ1-1	TGCAGCGTTGATTGGCGGGGGGGGAACACTGAAGCTTTCTTT	CSVDWRGGNTEAFF
14	TRBV28	.	TRBD1	TRBJ2-1	TGTGCCAGCAGTTCCAGGACAGGGGACAATGAGCAGTTCTTC	CASSSRTGDNEQFF
14	TRBV6-1	.	TRBD2	TRBJ2-7	TGTGCCAGCAGTGAGGTGGCGGGAGTCTACGAGCAGTACTTC	CASSEVAGVYEQYF
13	TRBV11-3	.	TRBD1	TRBJ2-1	TGTGCCAGCAGCTACGGACAGGGAGATGAGCAGTTCTTC	CASSYGQGDEQFF
16	TRBV5-1	.	TRBD1	TRBJ2-2	TGCGCCAGCGGGCTCGTACGGAGACAGGGGGACGGGGAGCTGTTTTTT	CASGLVRRQGDGELFF
15	TRBV7-6	.	TRBD1	TRBJ2-3	TGTGCCAGCAGTTCGGGACAGGGGAGGGTAGATACGCAGTATTTT	CASSSGQGRVDTQYF
13	TRBV11-2	.	TRBD1	TRBJ1-6	TGTGCCAGCAGCCCCGACAGGGGTTCACCCCTCCACTTT	CASSPDRGSPLHF
12	TRBV10-3	once	.	TRBJ2-1	TGTGCCATACAGGGGGGGTACAATGAGCAGTTCTTC	CAIQGGYNEQFF
14	TRBV3-1/TRBV3-2	.	TRBD2	TRBJ2-7	TGTGCCAGCAGTCCCCAGCGGGGCTCCTACGAGCAGTACTTC	CASSPQRGSYEQYF
13	TRBV18	.	.	TRBJ2-2	TGTGCCAGCTCCGAGGGAGGCACCGGGGAGCTGTTTTTT	CASSEGGTGELFF
15	TRBV9	once	TRBD2	TRBJ2-3	TGTGCCAGCAGCCCGAGCGGGACCAGCACAGATACGCAGTATTTT	CASSPSGTSTDTQYF
14	TRBV4-1	.	.	TRBJ2-1	TGCGCCAGCAGCTTGGCCCCGACTACCACTCAGCAGTTCTTC	CASSLAPTTTQQFF
15	TRBV10-3	.	TRBD1	TRBJ2-3	TGTGCCATCAGTGAACGGACAGGACCAACAGATACGCAGTATTTT	CAISERTGPTDTQYF
13	TRBV5-1	.	.	TRBJ2-2	TGCGCCAGCAGCTTGACGGTCGCCGGGGAGCTGTTTTTT	CASSLTVAGELFF
15	TRBV10-1	.	.	TRBJ2-3	TGCGCCAGCAGTGACCGGGGGGCGAGAACAGATACGCAGTATTTT	CASSDRGARTDTQYF
15	TRBV6-5	.	.	TRBJ2-1	TGTGCCAGCAGTACCTCGGCGGGCCAGTACAATGAGCAGTTCTTC	CASSTSAGQYNEQFF